The present TCR beta chain was sequenced within a study of immune evolution from preneoplasia to lung adenocarcinoma. Premalignant or tumor cells were enriched by macro-dissection after pathologic assessment. Method: immunoSEQ multiplex PCR; TCRdb's copy keeps in-frame clones and lacks some. The sample consists of over 9,500 clones, roughly 91% of them appearing once. Germline CDR1 and CDR2: SGHRS and YFSETQ. The CDR3 is 15 amino acids. The ends lost 2 bases at V and 4 bases at J; junction bases unmatched: 7. Source material: FFPE invasive lung adenocarcinoma tissue. This receptor was obtained from a person aged 65 to 85 with invasive lung adenocarcinoma. Some clones in this sample may be carry-over from other donors' samples. The chain joins TRBV5-1 to TRBJ1-2, with 8 bases matching TRBD1. The CDR3 reads CASSLDSGGTYGYTF. CDR3 nucleotides: TGCGCCAGCAGCTTAGACTCAGGGGGCACCTATGGCTACACCTTC.